The rows below give T cell receptor beta chains drawn from one sample of a study of blood T cell repertoires in COVID-19. TCRdb's table, derived via immunoSEQ multiplex PCR, lists solely in-frame clones and lacks some. The table lists approximately 100,000 clones, approximately 90% of them singletons. The specimen sequenced was peripheral blood. These receptors were collected from a human donor with acute or convalescent COVID-19. The donor label of this sample is uncertain. Both conserved end residues are part of each CDR3. The D gene is left open where the match is weak. The size of a clone is reported for some rows only, either as once, few or many, or as a class for expanded clones.

j_gene | abundance | v_gene | d_gene | CDR3nt | CDR3aa
TRBJ1-3 | - | TRBV27 | - | TGTGCCAGCAGTTTATCGGGGACACTGAGAGACACCATATATTTT | CASSLSGTLRDTIYF
TRBJ2-2 | - | TRBV18 | TRBD1 | TGTGCCAGCTCGCCGGGACAGGTTAACACCGGGGAGCTGTTTTTT | CASSPGQVNTGELFF
TRBJ1-2 | - | TRBV7-9 | TRBD1 | TGTGCCAGCAGCCCTATGACAGGGGTGAACTATGGCTACACCTTC | CASSPMTGVNYGYTF
TRBJ2-6 | - | TRBV19 | TRBD1 | TGTGCCAGTAGTATTACGGACAGGGGGTATAGCTCTGGGGCCAACGTCCTGACTTTC | CASSITDRGYSSGANVLTF
TRBJ1-1 | - | TRBV4-1 | TRBD1 | TGCGCCAGCAGCCAACCCGGACAGGGAAGATTGAACACTGAAGCTTTCTTT | CASSQPGQGRLNTEAFF
TRBJ1-3 | - | TRBV5-1 | - | TGCGCCAGCAGCTTGAGTTCGAGCTCTGGAAACACCATATATTTT | CASSLSSSSGNTIYF
TRBJ1-2 | - | TRBV27 | - | TGTGCCAGCAGTTTAGTTGGCCTTACAGCCCACGGAAACTATGGCTACACCTTC | CASSLVGLTAHGNYGYTF
TRBJ2-1 | - | TRBV9 | TRBD2 | TGTGCCAGCAGCCCTAGCGGGAGGGGGTACAATGAGCAGTTCTTC | CASSPSGRGYNEQFF
TRBJ2-1 | few | TRBV18 | - | TGTGCCAGCTCACCCGACAGTTCCTACAATGAGCAGTTCTTC | CASSPDSSYNEQFF
TRBJ1-2 | - | TRBV7-2 | TRBD1 | TGTGCCAGCAGCTCAAGGACAGGGCGGGATGGCTACACCTTC | CASSSRTGRDGYTF
TRBJ2-7 | - | TRBV28 | TRBD1 | TGTGCCAGCCGGACAGGGACGACCTACGAGCAGTACTTC | CASRTGTTYEQYF
TRBJ1-5 | - | TRBV19 | - | TGTGCCAGTAGTATAATCGGTAATCAGCCCCAGCATTTT | CASSIIGNQPQHF
TRBJ2-4 | - | TRBV28 | - | TGTGCCAGCAGTGAAACTGAAAACATTCAGTACTTC | CASSETENIQYF
TRBJ2-5 | - | TRBV27 | TRBD2 | TGTGCCAGCAGTTTTGGCGGGACTAGCGGAATGTTAGGGGAGACCCAGTACTTC | CASSFGGTSGMLGETQYF
TRBJ2-5 | - | TRBV28 | - | TGTGCCAGCAGTTTATCACGGGGGTGGTTGGGAGAGACCCAGTACTTC | CASSLSRGWLGETQYF
TRBJ1-1 | - | TRBV4-2 | - | TGTGCCAGCAGCCAAGGGGTTAGGGGGTACACTGAAGCTTTCTTT | CASSQGVRGYTEAFF
TRBJ2-7 | - | TRBV15 | TRBD1 | TGTGCCACCAGCAGGACAGGGTCGGCATCCTACGAGCAGTACTTC | CATSRTGSASYEQYF
TRBJ2-3 | - | TRBV4-2 | TRBD2 | TGTGCCAGCAGCCAAGCATCGGGGGGAATCACAGATACGCAGTATTTT | CASSQASGGITDTQYF
TRBJ2-6 | - | TRBV4-3 | - | TGCGCCAGTTCAAGGGGGTGGAAATCTGGGGCCAACGTCCTGACTTTC | CASSRGWKSGANVLTF
TRBJ1-1 | few | TRBV27 | - | TGTGCCAGCAGTTTTTCAGGGAACACTGAAGCTTTCTTT | CASSFSGNTEAFF
TRBJ2-3 | - | TRBV7-2 | TRBD2 | TGTGCCAGCAGCACGACTAGCGGCACAGATACGCAGTATTTT | CASSTTSGTDTQYF
TRBJ1-3 | - | TRBV18 | - | TGTGCCAGCTCACCCGAGAACTCTGGAAACACCATATATTTT | CASSPENSGNTIYF
TRBJ1-1 | few | TRBV3-1/TRBV3-2 | TRBD1 | TGTGCCAGCAGCTCGGGACAGCCCACTGAAGCTTTCTTT | CASSSGQPTEAFF
TRBJ2-7 | - | TRBV6-2/TRBV6-3 | TRBD2 | TGTGCCAGCAGCAGACCGGGACTAGCGGGAGTCATGTACTTC | CASSRPGLAGVMYF
TRBJ1-1 | once | TRBV7-9 | - | TGTGCCAGAGACCGGGGGGGCACTGAAGCTTTCTTT | CARDRGGTEAFF
TRBJ2-5 | - | TRBV6-6 | TRBD2 | TGTGCCAGCACCTTGGCCCCGGGAGGGACCCAGTACTTC | CASTLAPGGTQYF
TRBJ2-5 | - | TRBV28 | TRBD1 | TGTGCCAGCAGGTCCGGACAGGGTCAAGAGACCCAGTACTTC | CASRSGQGQETQYF
TRBJ1-2 | - | TRBV28 | - | TGTGCCAGCAGTTTACCAAGGGGGACCTATGGCTACACCTTC | CASSLPRGTYGYTF
TRBJ2-2 | - | TRBV7-3 | TRBD2 | TGTGCCAGCAGCCAGCGGACTAGCGGGAACGGGGAGCTGTTTTTT | CASSQRTSGNGELFF
TRBJ2-1 | once | TRBV19 | TRBD2 | TGTGCCAGTAGTATGGCCGGACTAGTCAATGAGCAGTTCTTC | CASSMAGLVNEQFF
TRBJ1-1 | - | TRBV18 | TRBD1 | TGTGCCAGCTCACCCATCTCAGGGGGCTTAGGGAACACTGAAGCTTTCTTT | CASSPISGGLGNTEAFF
TRBJ1-2 | - | TRBV28 | TRBD1 | TGTGCCAGCAGTCCCCAGGACAGGGGAGGCTATGGCTACACCTTC | CASSPQDRGGYGYTF
TRBJ1-6 | - | TRBV11-3 | - | TGTGCCAGCAGCCTGGCGGCGGATAATTCACCCCTCCACTTT | CASSLAADNSPLHF
TRBJ1-5 | - | TRBV2 | - | TGTGCCAGCAGTGCGCCCGGCCGGGTGAGCAATCAGCCCCAGCATTTT | CASSAPGRVSNQPQHF
TRBJ2-7 | - | TRBV5-4 | TRBD2 | TGTGCCAGCAGCTCTGGCGGGAGAACCTACGAGCAGTACTTC | CASSSGGRTYEQYF
TRBJ1-1 | - | TRBV6-4 | - | TGTGCCAGCAGTGACTCGAAAGGCAGGGAGAACACTGAAGCTTTCTTT | CASSDSKGRENTEAFF
TRBJ2-3 | - | TRBV30 | - | TGTGCCTGGAACTCCGGTATGACAGATACGCAGTATTTT | CAWNSGMTDTQYF
TRBJ2-3 | - | TRBV5-1 | TRBD2 | TGCGCCAGCAGCTCAAACCTAGCGGTCCGCACAGATACGCAGTATTTT | CASSSNLAVRTDTQYF
TRBJ2-5 | - | TRBV6-1 | TRBD2 | TGTGCCAGCAGTGAACTAGCGGGGGGGCAAGAGACCCAGTACTTC | CASSELAGGQETQYF
TRBJ2-2 | - | TRBV28 | TRBD2 | TGTGCCAGCAATTGGGGAGGGACCACCGGGGAGCTGTTTTTT | CASNWGGTTGELFF
TRBJ1-4 | - | TRBV29-1 | - | TGCAGCGTCTCAGGTGGTGGTAATGAAAAACTGTTTTTT | CSVSGGGNEKLFF
TRBJ1-1 | - | TRBV28 | - | TGTGCCAGCAGTAGGCCCGAGACAGGTGTTATTACTGAAGCTTTCTTT | CASSRPETGVITEAFF
TRBJ1-5 | - | TRBV19 | TRBD1 | TGTGCCAGTAACAAATTGACAGGGGCGAATCAGCCCCAGCATTTT | CASNKLTGANQPQHF
TRBJ1-3 | - | TRBV30 | - | TGTGCCTGGAGGAGCAGGGGCAGCTCTGGAAACACCATATATTTT | CAWRSRGSSGNTIYF
TRBJ2-1 | - | TRBV27 | TRBD2 | TGTGCCAGCAGTTTCGCCCCCGGGGGGTCTTATGAGCAGTTCTTC | CASSFAPGGSYEQFF
TRBJ2-3 | - | TRBV7-9 | TRBD1 | TGTGCCAGCAGCTCCCCCGGGACAGGGGTAGCAGATACGCAGTATTTT | CASSSPGTGVADTQYF